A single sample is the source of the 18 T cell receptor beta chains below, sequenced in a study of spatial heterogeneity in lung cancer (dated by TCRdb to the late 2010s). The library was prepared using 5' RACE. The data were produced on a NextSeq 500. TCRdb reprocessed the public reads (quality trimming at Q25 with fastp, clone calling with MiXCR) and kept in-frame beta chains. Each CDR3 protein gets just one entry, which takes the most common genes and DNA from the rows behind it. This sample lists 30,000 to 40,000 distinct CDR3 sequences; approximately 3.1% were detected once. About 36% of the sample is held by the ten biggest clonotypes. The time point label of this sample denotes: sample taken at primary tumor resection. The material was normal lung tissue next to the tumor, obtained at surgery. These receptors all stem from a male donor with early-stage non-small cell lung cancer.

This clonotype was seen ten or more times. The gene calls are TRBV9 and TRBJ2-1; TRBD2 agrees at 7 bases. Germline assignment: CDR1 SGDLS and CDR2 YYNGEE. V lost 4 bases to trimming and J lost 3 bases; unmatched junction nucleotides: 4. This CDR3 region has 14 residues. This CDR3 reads CASSPGTIYNEQFF. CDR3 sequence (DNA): TGTGCCAGCAGCCCCGGGACTATCTACAATGAGCAGTTCTTC.

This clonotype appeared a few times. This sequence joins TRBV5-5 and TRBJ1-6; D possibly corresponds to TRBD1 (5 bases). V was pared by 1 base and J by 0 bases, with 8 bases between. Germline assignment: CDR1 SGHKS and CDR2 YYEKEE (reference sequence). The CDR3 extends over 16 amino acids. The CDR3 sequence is CASSLQGSSYNSPLHF. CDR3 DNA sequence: TGTGCCAGCAGCTTGCAGGGCTCCTCCTATAATTCACCCCTCCACTTT.

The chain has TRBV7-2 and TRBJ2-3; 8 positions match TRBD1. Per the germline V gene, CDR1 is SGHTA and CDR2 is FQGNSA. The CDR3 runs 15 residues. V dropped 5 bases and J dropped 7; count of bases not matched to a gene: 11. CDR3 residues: CASSPGQGGGNTQYF. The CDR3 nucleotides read TGTGCCAGCAGCCCCGGACAGGGTGGAGGGAATACGCAGTATTTT. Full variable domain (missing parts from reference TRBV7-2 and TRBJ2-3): GAGVSQSPSNKVTEKGKDVELRCDPISGHTALYWYRQSLGQGLEFLIYFQGNSAPDKSGLPSDRFSAERTGGSVSTLTIQRTQQEDSAVYLCASSPGQGGGNTQYFGPGTRLTVL.

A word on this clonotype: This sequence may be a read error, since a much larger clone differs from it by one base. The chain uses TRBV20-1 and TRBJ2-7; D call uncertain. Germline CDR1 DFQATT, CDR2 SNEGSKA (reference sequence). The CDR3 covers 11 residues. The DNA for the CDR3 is TGCGGTGCTTATGCGGCCTACGAGCAGTACTTC. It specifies CGAYAAYEQYF.

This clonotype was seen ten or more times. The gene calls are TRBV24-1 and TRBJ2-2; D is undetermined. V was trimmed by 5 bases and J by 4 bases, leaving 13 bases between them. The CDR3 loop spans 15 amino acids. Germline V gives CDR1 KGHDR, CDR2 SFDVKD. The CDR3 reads CATSGVAWGTGELFF. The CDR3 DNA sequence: TGTGCCACCAGTGGAGTCGCGTGGGGCACCGGGGAGCTGTTTTTT.

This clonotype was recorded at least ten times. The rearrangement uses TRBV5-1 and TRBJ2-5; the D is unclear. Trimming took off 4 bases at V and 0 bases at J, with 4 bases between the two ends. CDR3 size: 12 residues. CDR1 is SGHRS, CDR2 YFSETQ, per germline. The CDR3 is CASSNNQETQYF. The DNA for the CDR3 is TGCGCCAGCAGCAACAACCAAGAGACCCAGTACTTC.

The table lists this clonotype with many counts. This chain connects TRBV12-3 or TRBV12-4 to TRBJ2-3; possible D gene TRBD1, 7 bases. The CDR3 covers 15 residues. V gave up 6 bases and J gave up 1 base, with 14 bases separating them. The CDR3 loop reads CASRKGGGGTDTQYF. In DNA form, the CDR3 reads TGTGCCAGCAGAAAAGGGGGCGGGGGCACAGATACGCAGTATTTT.

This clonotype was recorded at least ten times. The CDR3 DNA reads TGCGCCAGCAGCCAACAAAGGTGGGACAGAGGGAAAGATACGCAGTATTTT. Protein sequence: CASSQQRWDRGKDTQYF. The chain recombines TRBV4-1 with TRBJ2-3, with 7 bases identical to TRBD1. This CDR3 is 17 amino acids long. Germline loops: CDR1 MGHRA, CDR2 YSYEKL. Trimming removed 2 bases from V and 5 bases from J; junction bases left unmatched: 13.

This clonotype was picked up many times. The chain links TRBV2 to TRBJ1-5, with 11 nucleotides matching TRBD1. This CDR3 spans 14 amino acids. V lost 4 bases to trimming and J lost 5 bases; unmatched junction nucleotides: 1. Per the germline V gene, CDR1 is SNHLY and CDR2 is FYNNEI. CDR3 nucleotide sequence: TGTGCCAGCAGTGGGACAGGGGGCGATCAGCCCCAGCATTTT. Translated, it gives CASSGTGGDQPQHF.

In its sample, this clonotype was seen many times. The CDR3 reads CASSPGDTEAFF. The CDR3 coding sequence is TGTGCCAGCTCACCCGGAGACACTGAAGCTTTCTTT. The rearrangement links TRBV18 to TRBJ1-1; D ambiguous. Germline V gene data show CDR1 as KGHSH and CDR2 as LQKENI. V dropped 3 bases and J dropped 3 bases, with 5 bases sitting between them. The CDR3 contains 12 residues.

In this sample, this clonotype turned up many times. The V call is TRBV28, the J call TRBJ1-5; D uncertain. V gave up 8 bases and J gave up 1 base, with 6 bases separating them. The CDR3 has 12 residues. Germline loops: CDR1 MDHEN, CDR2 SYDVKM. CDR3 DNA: TGTGCCAGCCGTAGGAGCAATCAGCCCCAGCATTTT. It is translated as CASRRSNQPQHF.

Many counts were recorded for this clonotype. CDR3 residues: CSARDSPGGLSGNTIYF. The DNA of the CDR3 is TGCAGTGCTAGAGATTCACCGGGAGGGCTCTCTGGAAACACCATATATTTT. The chain carries TRBV20-1 and TRBJ1-3; D unresolved. Germline V gene data show CDR1 as DFQATT and CDR2 as SNEGSKA (reference sequence). Trimming took 0 bases from V and 0 from J, leaving 15 bases between them. This CDR3 is 17 amino acids long.

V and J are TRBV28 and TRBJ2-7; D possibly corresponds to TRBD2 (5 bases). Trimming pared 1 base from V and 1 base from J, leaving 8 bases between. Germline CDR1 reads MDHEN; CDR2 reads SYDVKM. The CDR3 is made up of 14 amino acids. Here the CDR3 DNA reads TGTGCCAGCAGTTTATTTCCGGGGTCCTACGAGCAGTACTTC. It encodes CASSLFPGSYEQYF.

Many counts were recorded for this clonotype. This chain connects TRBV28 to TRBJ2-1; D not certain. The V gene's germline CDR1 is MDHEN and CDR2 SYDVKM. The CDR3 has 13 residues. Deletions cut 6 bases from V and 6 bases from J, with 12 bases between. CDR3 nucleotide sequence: TGTGCCAGCAGCGTCGGCGGTCCCAATGAGCAGTTCTTC. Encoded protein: CASSVGGPNEQFF.

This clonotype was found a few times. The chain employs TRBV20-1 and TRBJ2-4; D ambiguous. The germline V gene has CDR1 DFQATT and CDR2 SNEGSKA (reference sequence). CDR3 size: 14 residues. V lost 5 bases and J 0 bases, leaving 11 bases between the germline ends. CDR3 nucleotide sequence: TGCAGTGCTCCCATCCCCCTAGCCAAAAACATTCAGTACTTC. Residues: CSAPIPLAKNIQYF.

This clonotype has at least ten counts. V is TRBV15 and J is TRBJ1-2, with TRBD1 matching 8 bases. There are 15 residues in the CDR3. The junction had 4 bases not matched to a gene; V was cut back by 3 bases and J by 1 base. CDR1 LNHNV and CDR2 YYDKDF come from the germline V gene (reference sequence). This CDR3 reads CATSSNRGNNYGYTF. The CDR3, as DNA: TGTGCCACCAGCAGCAACAGGGGGAATAACTATGGCTACACCTTC.

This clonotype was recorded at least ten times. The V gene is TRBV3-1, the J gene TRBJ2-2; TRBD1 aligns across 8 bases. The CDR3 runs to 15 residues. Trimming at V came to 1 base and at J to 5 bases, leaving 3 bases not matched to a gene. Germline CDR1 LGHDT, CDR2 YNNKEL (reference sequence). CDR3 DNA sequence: TGTGCCAGCAGCCAAGTCAGGGGGCAGACCGGGGAGCTGTTTTTT. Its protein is CASSQVRGQTGELFF.

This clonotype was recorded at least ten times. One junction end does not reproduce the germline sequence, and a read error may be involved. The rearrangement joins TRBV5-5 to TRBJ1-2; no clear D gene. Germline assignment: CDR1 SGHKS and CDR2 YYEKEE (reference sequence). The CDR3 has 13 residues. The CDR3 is CASSLEVTWASRF. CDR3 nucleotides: TGTGCCAGCAGCTTGGAGGTAACCTGGGCCTCCCGTTTC.